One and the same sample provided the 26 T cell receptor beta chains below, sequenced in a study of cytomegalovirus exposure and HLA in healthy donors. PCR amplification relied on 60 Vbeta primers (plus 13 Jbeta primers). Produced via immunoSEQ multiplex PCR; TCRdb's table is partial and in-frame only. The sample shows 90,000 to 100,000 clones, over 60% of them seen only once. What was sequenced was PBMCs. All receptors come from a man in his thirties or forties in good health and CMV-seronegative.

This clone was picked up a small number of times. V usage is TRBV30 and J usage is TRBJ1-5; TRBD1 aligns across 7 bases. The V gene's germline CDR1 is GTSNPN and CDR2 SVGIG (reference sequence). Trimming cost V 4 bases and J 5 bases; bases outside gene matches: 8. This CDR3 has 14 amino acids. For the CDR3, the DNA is TGTGCCTGGACTCCGACAGGGTTCCATCAGCCCCAGCATTTT. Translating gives CAWTPTGFHQPQHF.

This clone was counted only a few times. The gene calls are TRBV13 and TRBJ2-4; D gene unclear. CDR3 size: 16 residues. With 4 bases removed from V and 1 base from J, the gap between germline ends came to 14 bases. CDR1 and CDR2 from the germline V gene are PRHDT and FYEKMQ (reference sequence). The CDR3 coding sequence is TGTGCCAGCAGCTCCCCAGATACCAAGGCCAAAAACATTCAGTACTTC. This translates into CASSSPDTKAKNIQYF.

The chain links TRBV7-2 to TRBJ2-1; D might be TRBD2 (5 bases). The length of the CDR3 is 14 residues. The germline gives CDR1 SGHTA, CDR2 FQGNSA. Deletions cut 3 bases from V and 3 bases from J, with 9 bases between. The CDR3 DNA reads TGTGCCAGCAGCTTTCTCCGGGACTACAATGAGCAGTTCTTC. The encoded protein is CASSFLRDYNEQFF.

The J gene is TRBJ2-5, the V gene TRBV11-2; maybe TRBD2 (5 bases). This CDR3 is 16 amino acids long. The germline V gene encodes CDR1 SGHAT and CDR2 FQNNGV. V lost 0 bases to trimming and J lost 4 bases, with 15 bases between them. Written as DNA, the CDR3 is TGTGCCAGCAGCTTAGATCCGATGCGGGTGGGAGAGACCCAGTACTTC. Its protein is CASSLDPMRVGETQYF.

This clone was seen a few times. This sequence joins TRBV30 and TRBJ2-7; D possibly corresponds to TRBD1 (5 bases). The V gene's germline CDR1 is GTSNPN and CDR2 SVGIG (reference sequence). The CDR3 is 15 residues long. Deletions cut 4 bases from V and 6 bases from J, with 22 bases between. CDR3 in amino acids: CAWTGPQGHGFEQYF. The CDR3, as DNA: TGTGCCTGGACTGGCCCCCAGGGTCACGGGTTCGAGCAGTACTTC.

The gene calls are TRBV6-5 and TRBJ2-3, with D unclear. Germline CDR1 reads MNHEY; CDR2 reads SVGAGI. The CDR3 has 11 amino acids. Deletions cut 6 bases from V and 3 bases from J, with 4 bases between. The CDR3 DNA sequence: TGTGCCAGCAGGACTACAGATACGCAGTATTTT. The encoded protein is CASRTTDTQYF.

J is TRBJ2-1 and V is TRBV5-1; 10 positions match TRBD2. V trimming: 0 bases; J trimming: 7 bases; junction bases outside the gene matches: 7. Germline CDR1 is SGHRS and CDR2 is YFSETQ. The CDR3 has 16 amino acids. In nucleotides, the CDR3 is TGCGCCAGCAGCTTGGTACTAGCGGGGTTCAGGAATGAGCAGTTCTTC. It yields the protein CASSLVLAGFRNEQFF.

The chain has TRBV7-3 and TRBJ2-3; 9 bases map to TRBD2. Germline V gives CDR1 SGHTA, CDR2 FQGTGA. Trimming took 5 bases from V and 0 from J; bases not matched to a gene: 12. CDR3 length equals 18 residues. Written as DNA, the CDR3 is TGTGCCAGCAGCCCGCTTCGTGGTAGCGGGGGTAGCACAGATACGCAGTATTTT. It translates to CASSPLRGSGGSTDTQYF.

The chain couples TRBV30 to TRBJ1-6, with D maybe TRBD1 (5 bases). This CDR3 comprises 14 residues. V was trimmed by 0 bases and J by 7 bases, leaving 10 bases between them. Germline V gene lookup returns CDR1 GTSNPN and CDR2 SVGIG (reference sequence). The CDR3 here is CAWSVGGTNSPLHF. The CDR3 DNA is TGTGCCTGGAGTGTTGGAGGGACCAATTCACCCCTCCACTTT.

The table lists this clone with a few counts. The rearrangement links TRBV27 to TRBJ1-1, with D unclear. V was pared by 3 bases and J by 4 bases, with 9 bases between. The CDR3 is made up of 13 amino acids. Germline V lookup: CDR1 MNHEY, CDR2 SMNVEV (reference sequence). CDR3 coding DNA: TGTGCCAGCAGTTTTGGGAGATTCACTGAAGCTTTCTTT. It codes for CASSFGRFTEAFF.

DNA for the CDR3: TGTGCCATCAGTGCTACCGACTGGCCCGGGGAGCTGTTTTTT. It specifies CAISATDWPGELFF. This chain links TRBV10-3 with TRBJ2-2; no definite D call. Germline V gene lookup returns CDR1 ENHRY and CDR2 SYGVKD. The CDR3 is made up of 14 amino acids. The V end lost 4 bases, the J end lost 6 bases, and 12 bases lay between the germline ends.

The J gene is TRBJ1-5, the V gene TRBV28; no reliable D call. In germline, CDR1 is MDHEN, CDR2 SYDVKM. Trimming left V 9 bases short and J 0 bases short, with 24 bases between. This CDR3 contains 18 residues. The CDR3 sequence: CASSLVSGIDFSNQPQHF. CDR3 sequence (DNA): TGTGCCAGTTCGTTGGTATCGGGTATAGACTTTAGCAATCAGCCCCAGCATTTT.

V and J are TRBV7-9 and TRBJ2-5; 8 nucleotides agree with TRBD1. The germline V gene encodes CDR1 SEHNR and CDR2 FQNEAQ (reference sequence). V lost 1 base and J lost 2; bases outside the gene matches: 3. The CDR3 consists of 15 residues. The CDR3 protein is CASSLDRGYQETQYF. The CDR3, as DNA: TGTGCCAGCAGCTTAGACAGGGGGTATCAAGAGACCCAGTACTTC.

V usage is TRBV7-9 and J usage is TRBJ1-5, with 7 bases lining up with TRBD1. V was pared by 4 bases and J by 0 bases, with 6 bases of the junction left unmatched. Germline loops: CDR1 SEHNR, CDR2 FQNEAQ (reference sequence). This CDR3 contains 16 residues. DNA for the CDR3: TGTGCCAGCAGCTCCGGGACAGTTAATAGCAATCAGCCCCAGCATTTT. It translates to CASSSGTVNSNQPQHF.

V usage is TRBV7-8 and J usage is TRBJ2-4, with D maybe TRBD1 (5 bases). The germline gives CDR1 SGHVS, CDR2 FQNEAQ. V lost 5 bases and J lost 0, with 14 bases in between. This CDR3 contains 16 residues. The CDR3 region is CASSPRPTEAKNIQYF. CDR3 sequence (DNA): TGTGCCAGCAGCCCACGACCGACAGAAGCCAAAAACATTCAGTACTTC.

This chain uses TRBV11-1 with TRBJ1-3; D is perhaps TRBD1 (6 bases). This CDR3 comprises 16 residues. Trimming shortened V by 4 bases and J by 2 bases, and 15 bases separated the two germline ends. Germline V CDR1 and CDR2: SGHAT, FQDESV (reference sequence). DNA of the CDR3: TGTGCCAGCAGCTGGAACTCGTGGGGGCCTGGAAACACCATATATTTT. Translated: CASSWNSWGPGNTIYF.

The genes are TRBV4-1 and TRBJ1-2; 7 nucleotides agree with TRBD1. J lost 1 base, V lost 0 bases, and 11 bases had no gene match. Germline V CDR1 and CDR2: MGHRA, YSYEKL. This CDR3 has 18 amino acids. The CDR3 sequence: CASSQESGLRGRNYGYTF. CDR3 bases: TGCGCCAGCAGCCAAGAGTCCGGGCTGAGGGGGCGTAACTATGGCTACACCTTC.

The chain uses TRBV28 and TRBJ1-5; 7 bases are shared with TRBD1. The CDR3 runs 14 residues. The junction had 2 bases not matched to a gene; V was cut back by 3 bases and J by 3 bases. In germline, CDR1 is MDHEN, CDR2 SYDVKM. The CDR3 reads CASSLGQYNQPQHF. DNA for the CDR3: TGTGCCAGCAGTTTGGGACAGTACAATCAGCCCCAGCATTTT.

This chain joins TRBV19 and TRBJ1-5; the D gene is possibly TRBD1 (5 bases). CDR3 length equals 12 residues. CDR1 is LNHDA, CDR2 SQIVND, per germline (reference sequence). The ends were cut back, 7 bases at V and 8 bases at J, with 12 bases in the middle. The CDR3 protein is CASNTGVKPQHF. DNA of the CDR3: TGTGCCAGTAATACAGGTGTAAAGCCCCAGCATTTT.

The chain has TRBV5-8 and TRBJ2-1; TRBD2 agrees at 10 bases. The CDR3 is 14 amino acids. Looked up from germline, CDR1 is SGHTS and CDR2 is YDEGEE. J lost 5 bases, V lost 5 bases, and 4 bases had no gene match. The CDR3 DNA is TGTGCCAGCAGTGGACTAGCGGTTAACAATGAGCAGTTCTTC. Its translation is CASSGLAVNNEQFF.

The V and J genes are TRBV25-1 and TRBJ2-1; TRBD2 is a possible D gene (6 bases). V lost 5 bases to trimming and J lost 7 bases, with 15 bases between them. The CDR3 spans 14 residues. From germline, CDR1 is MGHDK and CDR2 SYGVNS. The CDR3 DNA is TGTGCCAGCAGTAGCGGGTCCAAGGGGAATGAGCAGTTCTTC. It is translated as CASSSGSKGNEQFF.

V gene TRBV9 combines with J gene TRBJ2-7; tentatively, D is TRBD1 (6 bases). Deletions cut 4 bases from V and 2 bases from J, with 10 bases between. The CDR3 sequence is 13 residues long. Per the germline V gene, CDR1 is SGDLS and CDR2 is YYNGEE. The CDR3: CASSNRDTYEQYF. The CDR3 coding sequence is TGTGCCAGCAGCAACCGGGACACCTACGAGCAGTACTTC.

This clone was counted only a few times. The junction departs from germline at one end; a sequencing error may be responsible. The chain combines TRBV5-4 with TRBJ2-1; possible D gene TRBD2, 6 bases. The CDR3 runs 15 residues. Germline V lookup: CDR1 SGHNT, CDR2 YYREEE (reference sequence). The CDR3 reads CASSRYRDSNNEQFF. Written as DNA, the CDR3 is TGTGCCAGCAGCAGATACCGGGACTCCAACAATGAGCAGTTCTTC.

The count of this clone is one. For the CDR3, the DNA is TGTGCCACCAAAAACACGAAGACCTACGAGCAGTACTTC. Translated, it gives CATKNTKTYEQYF. The chain recombines TRBV19 with TRBJ2-7, with no clear D. This CDR3 has 13 residues. The V gene lost 10 bases and the J gene lost 2 bases, with 15 bases spanning the gap. Germline V gene sequence: CDR1 LNHDA, CDR2 SQIVND (reference sequence).

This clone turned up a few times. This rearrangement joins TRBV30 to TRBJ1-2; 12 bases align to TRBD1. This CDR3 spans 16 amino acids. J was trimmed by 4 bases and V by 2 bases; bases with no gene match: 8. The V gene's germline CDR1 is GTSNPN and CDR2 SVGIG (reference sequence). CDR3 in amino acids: CAWSPGTGGSSYGYTF. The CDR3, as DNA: TGTGCCTGGAGTCCCGGGACAGGGGGCTCTAGCTATGGCTACACCTTC.

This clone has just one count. CDR3 sequence reads: CASSFLGRQANTGELFF. The DNA of the CDR3 is TGTGCCAGCAGCTTTCTCGGCCGACAGGCGAACACCGGGGAGCTGTTTTTT. The chain combines TRBV7-9 with TRBJ2-2; maybe TRBD1 (6 bases). CDR1 and CDR2 (germline): SEHNR, FQNEAQ (reference sequence). Trimming removed 3 bases from V and 0 bases from J, with 14 bases in between. The CDR3 extends over 17 amino acids.